Reported below is one TCR beta chain. Its specificity is unknown. This PCR relied on a set of 60 Vbeta primers and 13 Jbeta primers. Profiled with immunoSEQ multiplex PCR; TCRdb holds only in-frame clones, not every one. In the table there are about 120,000 clones, about 79% of which are singletons. These data come from a study of cytomegalovirus exposure and HLA in healthy donors. The overall study: Early released data comprised about 90 million unique TCRs from HLA-typed donors. Study-wide findings and caveats: A later analysis by the authors found several of the most significant clusters apparently linked to common viral pathogens. Generally TCR sequences proved uncommon, though certain public TCRs appeared in numerous donors. The study designated 150 or so TCR beta chains cytomegalovirus-associated.

Looked up from germline, CDR1 is SGHKS and CDR2 is YYEKEE (reference sequence). Losses at the gene ends were 4 bases for V and 4 bases for J; bases not matched to a gene: 2. This CDR3 has 14 amino acids. The chain couples TRBV5-5 to TRBJ1-4; TRBD1 matches 9 bases. The sequenced sample consisted of PBMCs. The sequence derives from a man in his thirties or forties in good health and CMV-seropositive. CDR3 nucleotides: TGTGCCAGCAGCCAGGGACAGGGTAATGAAAAACTGTTTTTT. Its translation is CASSQGQGNEKLFF.